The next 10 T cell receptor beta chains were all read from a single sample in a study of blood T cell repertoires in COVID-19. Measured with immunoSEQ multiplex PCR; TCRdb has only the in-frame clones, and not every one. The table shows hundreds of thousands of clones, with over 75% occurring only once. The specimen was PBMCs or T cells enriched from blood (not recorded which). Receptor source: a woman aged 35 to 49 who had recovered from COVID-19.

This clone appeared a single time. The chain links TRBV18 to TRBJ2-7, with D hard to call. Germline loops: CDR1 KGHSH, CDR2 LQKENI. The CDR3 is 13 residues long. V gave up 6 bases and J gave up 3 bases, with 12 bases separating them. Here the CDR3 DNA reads TGTGCCAGCTCCTCGGAGCAGAACTACGAGCAGTACTTC. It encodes CASSSEQNYEQYF. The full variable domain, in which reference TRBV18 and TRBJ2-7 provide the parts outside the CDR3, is NAGVMQNPRHLVRRRGQEARLRCSPMKGHSHVYWYRQLPEEGLKFMVYLQKENIIDESGMPKERFSAEFPKEGPSILRIQQVVRGDSAAYFCASSSEQNYEQYFGPGTRLTVT.

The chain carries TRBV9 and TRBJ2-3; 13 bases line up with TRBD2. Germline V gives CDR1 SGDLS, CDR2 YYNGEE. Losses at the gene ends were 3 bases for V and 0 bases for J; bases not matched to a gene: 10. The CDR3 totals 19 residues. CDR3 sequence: CASSEGLAGHLPSTDTQYF. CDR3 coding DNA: TGTGCCAGCAGCGAGGGACTAGCGGGACACCTTCCTAGCACAGATACGCAGTATTTT.

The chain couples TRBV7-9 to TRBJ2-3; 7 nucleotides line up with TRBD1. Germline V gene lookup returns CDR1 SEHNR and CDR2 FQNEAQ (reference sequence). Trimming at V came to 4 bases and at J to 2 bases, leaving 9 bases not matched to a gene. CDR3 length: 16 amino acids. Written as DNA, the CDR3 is TGTGCCAGCAGCTGGCTACAGGGGCCCACCACAGATACGCAGTATTTT. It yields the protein CASSWLQGPTTDTQYF.

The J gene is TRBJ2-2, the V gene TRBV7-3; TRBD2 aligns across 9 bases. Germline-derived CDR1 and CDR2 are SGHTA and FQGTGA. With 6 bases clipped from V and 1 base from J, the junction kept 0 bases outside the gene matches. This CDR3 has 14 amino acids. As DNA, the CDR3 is TGTGCCAGCAGTAGCGGGAGGAACACCGGGGAGCTGTTTTTT. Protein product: CASSSGRNTGELFF.

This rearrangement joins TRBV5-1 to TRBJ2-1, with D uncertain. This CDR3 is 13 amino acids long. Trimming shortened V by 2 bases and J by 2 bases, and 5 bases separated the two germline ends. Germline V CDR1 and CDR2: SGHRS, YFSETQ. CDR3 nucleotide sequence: TGCGCCAGCAGCTTAGAGCCCTACAATGAGCAGTTCTTC. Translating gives CASSLEPYNEQFF.

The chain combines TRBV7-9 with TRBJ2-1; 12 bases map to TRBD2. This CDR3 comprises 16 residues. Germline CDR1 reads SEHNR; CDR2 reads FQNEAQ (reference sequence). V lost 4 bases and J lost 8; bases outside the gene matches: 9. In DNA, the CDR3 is TGTGCCAGCAGCTCCCTAGCGGGAGGGGGGGGGCATGAGCAGTTCTTC. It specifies CASSSLAGGGGHEQFF.

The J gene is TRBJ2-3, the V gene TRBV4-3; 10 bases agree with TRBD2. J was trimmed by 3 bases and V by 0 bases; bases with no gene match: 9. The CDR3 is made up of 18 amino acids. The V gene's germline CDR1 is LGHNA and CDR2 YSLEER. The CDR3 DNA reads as TGCGCCAGCAGCCAAGATCTGGGCCAGGGACTAGCGACAGATACGCAGTATTTT. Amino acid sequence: CASSQDLGQGLATDTQYF.

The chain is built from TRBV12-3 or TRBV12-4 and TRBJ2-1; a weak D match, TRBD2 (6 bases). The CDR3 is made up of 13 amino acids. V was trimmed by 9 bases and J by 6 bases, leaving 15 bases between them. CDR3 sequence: CARPGTFINEQFF. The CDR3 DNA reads TGTGCCAGGCCCGGGACTTTTATCAATGAGCAGTTCTTC.

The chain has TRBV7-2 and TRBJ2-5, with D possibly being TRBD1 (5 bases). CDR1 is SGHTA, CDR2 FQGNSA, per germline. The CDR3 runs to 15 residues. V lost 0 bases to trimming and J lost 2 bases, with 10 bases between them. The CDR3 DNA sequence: TGTGCCAGCAGCTTAGCAGGGGTTGGGCAAGAGACCCAGTACTTC. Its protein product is CASSLAGVGQETQYF.

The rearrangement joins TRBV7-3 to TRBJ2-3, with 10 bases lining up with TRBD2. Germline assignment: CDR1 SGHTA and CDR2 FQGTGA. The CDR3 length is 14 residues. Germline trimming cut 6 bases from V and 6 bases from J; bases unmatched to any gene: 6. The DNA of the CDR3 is TGTGCCAGCAGTCCACTAGCGGGGAGGGATACGCAGTATTTT. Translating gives CASSPLAGRDTQYF.